The TCR beta chain described here comes from a study of T cell repertoires in cytomegalovirus infection. Across the study: A matching HLA type, together with CMV infection, was signaled by public TCR beta signatures.

For this clonotype: Antigen specificity is unknown.

Germline lookup yields CDR1 SEHNR and CDR2 FQNEAQ (reference sequence). CDR3 size: 13 residues. V was clipped by 6 bases and J by 6 bases, with 13 bases between them. From the reads, TCRdb called clonotypes with MiXCR, one entry per CDR3 protein. The profile shows under 130,000 distinct CDR3 sequences, under 45% of them singletons. Specimen: CD8+ T cells from cultured PBMCs, collected from culture after CMV antigen stimulation. V and J are TRBV7-9 and TRBJ2-3; D might be TRBD2 (5 bases). The receptor's source is a human donor in good health (CMV status not recorded). Some clones in this sample may be carry-over from other donors' samples. The CDR3 nucleotides read TGTGCCAGCAGTGATGCGGGTGAGGATACGCAGTATTTT. It encodes CASSDAGEDTQYF.